This TCR beta chain was identified during a study of blood T cells in healthy people across ages. General study results and limits: Unsorted PBMC input precluded a conclusive naive versus antigen-experienced comparison. The study regarded diversity estimates from one million T cells as underestimates.

Total RNA, at least 6 micrograms per sample, was extracted from PBMCs. The CDR3 is 13 residues long. CDR1 is DFQATT, CDR2 SNEGSKA, per germline (reference sequence). Trimming pared 3 bases from V and 7 bases from J, leaving 13 bases between. With respect to this clonotype: Its antigen is still unknown.

With a J-beta primer mix and a sample-barcoded 5' primer, a second PCR ran about 6 to 11 cycles. A template-switch adaptor with 12 random nucleotides tagged each cDNA molecule. TCRdb processed the 5' RACE reads anew with MiXCR; each CDR3 protein has one entry. The table shows under 2,000,000 distinct CDR3 sequences, with approximately 50% occurring only once. Input material: blood. The gene calls are TRBV20-1 and TRBJ1-5; possible D gene TRBD1, 5 bases. The receptor comes from a woman in her thirties or forties in good health. The CDR3 DNA follows: TGCAGTGCTAGTATGCAGGGAGGGCAGCCCCAGCATTTT. Encoded protein: CSASMQGGQPQHF.